The 32 T cell receptor beta chains below come from one sample, sequenced in a study of cytomegalovirus exposure and HLA in healthy donors. A multiplex PCR was run with 60 Vbeta primers and 13 Jbeta primers. The data were produced by immunoSEQ multiplex PCR, yet TCRdb's version contains in-frame clones alone and is incomplete. The sample has 120,000 to 150,000 clones, roughly 76% seen once. Material for sequencing was PBMCs. These receptors were taken from a human donor in good health.

The chain recombines TRBV5-5 with TRBJ2-1; D may be TRBD2 (6 bases). Germline CDR1 SGHKS, CDR2 YYEKEE (reference sequence). The V end lost 5 bases, the J end lost 7 bases, and 10 bases lay between the germline ends. This CDR3 has 12 residues. This CDR3 is CASRTSKNEQFF. The CDR3 nucleotides are TGTGCCAGCAGGACTAGTAAGAATGAGCAGTTCTTC.

J is TRBJ1-1 and V is TRBV27, with D unclear. Per the germline V gene, CDR1 is MNHEY and CDR2 is SMNVEV (reference sequence). There are 16 residues in the CDR3. Trimming took 3 bases from V and 1 from J, leaving 15 bases between them. CDR3 bases: TGTGCCAGCAGTTTCCTTCCCTGGTTGGCGAACACTGAAGCTTTCTTT. Amino acid sequence: CASSFLPWLANTEAFF.

The chain couples TRBV6-4 to TRBJ2-2, with 8 bases fitting TRBD1. Germline V CDR1 and CDR2: MRHNA, SNTAGT. The CDR3 is 17 amino acids. V was clipped by 0 bases and J by 5 bases; unmatched bases: 8. This CDR3 is CASSDSFGQGKTGELFF. The DNA of the CDR3 is TGTGCCAGCAGTGACTCGTTCGGACAGGGAAAAACCGGGGAGCTGTTTTTT.

J is TRBJ2-2 and V is TRBV7-8, with TRBD1 matching 7 bases. In germline, CDR1 is SGHVS, CDR2 FQNEAQ. The CDR3 length is 16 residues. Unmatched junction bases numbered 6, after V lost 4 bases and J lost 1 base. CDR3 residues: CASSSTGEVNTGELFF. The DNA of the CDR3 is TGTGCCAGCAGCTCTACAGGGGAAGTGAACACCGGGGAGCTGTTTTTT.

This rearrangement joins TRBV28 to TRBJ1-1; D might be TRBD1 (5 bases). This CDR3 region has 16 residues. Trimming shortened V by 7 bases and J by 5 bases, and 23 bases separated the two germline ends. Per the germline V gene, CDR1 is MDHEN and CDR2 is SYDVKM. The CDR3 region is CASTPTPAGRWTEAFF. For the CDR3, the DNA is TGTGCCAGCACCCCGACCCCCGCAGGGAGGTGGACTGAAGCTTTCTTT.

The rearrangement joins TRBV6-1 to TRBJ1-1, with TRBD1 matching over 7 bases. Germline V gene data show CDR1 as MNHNS and CDR2 as SASEGT. The length of the CDR3 is 13 residues. J gave up 6 bases and V 4 bases, and 5 bases lay outside the gene matches. CDR3 sequence (DNA): TGTGCCAGCAGTGGAGGGGGCGACGCTGAAGCTTTCTTT. Amino acid sequence: CASSGGGDAEAFF.

The chain recombines TRBV7-8 with TRBJ1-6, with D unclear. This CDR3 has 12 residues. The germline V gene has CDR1 SGHVS and CDR2 FQNEAQ. V was trimmed by 3 bases and J by 8 bases, leaving 5 bases between them. In nucleotides, the CDR3 is TGTGCCAGCAGCTTCCGGGATTCACCCCTCCACTTT. Protein product: CASSFRDSPLHF.

This chain joins TRBV30 and TRBJ1-2; D unclear. V lost 0 bases and J lost 5, with 10 bases in between. CDR3 length: 13 residues. Germline V gives CDR1 GTSNPN, CDR2 SVGIG (reference sequence). CDR3 in DNA: TGTGCCTGGAGTGTAGTCAGGTCTTATGGCTACACCTTC. Protein product: CAWSVVRSYGYTF.

The count of this clone is one. At one end, the junction sequence differs from germline, possibly due to a read error. V usage is TRBV7-9 and J usage is TRBJ1-1; 10 nucleotides align to TRBD1. The CDR3 totals 15 residues. Germline V gene data show CDR1 as SEHNR and CDR2 as FQNEAQ (reference sequence). As DNA, the CDR3 is TGTTCCAGCAGCCCTGGACAGGGGGTTGGCACTGAAGCTTTCTTT. It codes for CSSSPGQGVGTEAFF. The whole variable domain, remainder taken from reference TRBV7-9 and TRBJ1-1, is DTGVSQNPRHKITKRGQNVTFRCDPISEHNRLYWYRQTLGQGPEFLTYFQNEAQLEKSRLLSDRFSAERPKGSFSTLEIQRTEQGDSAMYLCSSSPGQGVGTEAFFGQGTRLTVV.

This chain connects TRBV11-3 to TRBJ2-3; 8 bases agree with TRBD2. Germline values: CDR1 SGHNT, CDR2 YENEEA. This CDR3 spans 14 amino acids. V shed 1 base and J 3 bases; nucleotides not matched to a gene: 0. CDR3 protein: CASSLGGGTDTQYF. CDR3 in DNA: TGTGCCAGCAGCTTAGGCGGGGGGACAGATACGCAGTATTTT.

This clone was detected once. The V gene is TRBV6-1, the J gene TRBJ2-5; D unresolved. The CDR3 totals 12 residues. The ends were cut back, 2 bases at V and 4 bases at J, with 5 bases in the middle. The germline V gene encodes CDR1 MNHNS and CDR2 SASEGT. The CDR3 region has the DNA TGTGCCAGCAGTGAAAATCGAGAGACCCAGTACTTC. The encoded protein is CASSENRETQYF.

This chain uses TRBV11-2 with TRBJ2-6; TRBD1 agrees at 8 bases. The CDR3 is made up of 18 amino acids. Germline V gene lookup returns CDR1 SGHAT and CDR2 FQNNGV. Trimming took 5 bases from V and 0 from J; bases not matched to a gene: 9. Here the CDR3 reads CASSQRGTGFSGANVLTF. Written as DNA, the CDR3 is TGTGCCAGCAGCCAACGGGGGACAGGCTTCTCTGGGGCCAACGTCCTGACTTTC.

This chain uses TRBV21-1 with TRBJ1-2; the listed D gene, TRBD1, was not tested against the DNA. TRBV21-1 is described as a pseudogene. This CDR3 is 15 amino acids long. CDR3 loop: CASSNSPRGRNGYTF. The CDR3 bases are TGTGCCAGCAGCAATTCCCCCAGGGGCCGGAATGGCTACACCTTC.

This chain links TRBV27 with TRBJ1-1, with unresolved D. V lost 4 bases to trimming and J lost 3 bases, with 9 bases between them. The CDR3 spans 13 residues. CDR1 MNHEY and CDR2 SMNVEV come from the germline V gene (reference sequence). The CDR3 DNA sequence: TGTGCCAGCAGTTCAAATATAGACACTGAAGCTTTCTTT. It codes for CASSSNIDTEAFF.

The chain recombines TRBV2 with TRBJ2-2; 7 bases agree with TRBD1. The J segment lost 7 bases and the V segment lost 7 bases, leaving 12 bases of the junction unmatched. CDR3 length: 15 residues. Looked up from germline, CDR1 is SNHLY and CDR2 is FYNNEI. The CDR3 DNA follows: TGTGCCAGCACCCGCGACAGGGCCGGCGGCGGGGAGCTGTTTTTT. The encoded protein is CASTRDRAGGGELFF.

The V and J genes are TRBV9 and TRBJ2-3, with 7 bases fitting TRBD2. From germline, CDR1 is SGDLS and CDR2 YYNGEE. The CDR3 is made up of 17 amino acids. The V gene end was trimmed by 3 bases and the J gene end by 4 bases; junction bases not matched to a gene: 14. The CDR3 DNA follows: TGTGCCAGCAGCGAAGAGGTCTGGACTAGTGTCGCAGATACGCAGTATTTT. Translation gives CASSEEVWTSVADTQYF.

The CDR3 loop reads CASSDGPYGYTF. The CDR3 DNA reads as TGTGCCAGCAGTGACGGCCCTTATGGCTACACCTTC. The gene calls are TRBV6-4 and TRBJ1-2, with D uncertain. The V gene's germline CDR1 is MRHNA and CDR2 SNTAGT. This CDR3 comprises 12 residues. V was cut by 2 bases and J by 5 bases, with 6 bases left in between.

This clone was seen a few times. This sequence joins TRBV7-8 and TRBJ2-3, with D unresolved. The germline CDR1 and CDR2 sequences are SGHVS and FQNEAQ. The ends were cut back, 6 bases at V and 5 bases at J, with 21 bases in the middle. The CDR3 contains 16 residues. The chain's CDR3 is CASSSPFTTGGDTQYF. The CDR3 DNA follows: TGTGCCAGCAGTTCACCTTTTACTACGGGTGGAGATACGCAGTATTTT.

The count of this clone is one. V is TRBV4-1 and J is TRBJ2-6; TRBD1 might be the D (6 bases). V was shortened by 7 bases and J by 0 bases, with 16 bases between the two germline ends. The CDR3 extends over 17 amino acids. In germline, CDR1 is MGHRA, CDR2 YSYEKL. CDR3 bases: TGCGCCAGCACCTTGTCCTGGACAGTCTCTGGGGCCAACGTCCTGACTTTC. Protein product: CASTLSWTVSGANVLTF.

V and J are TRBV10-3 and TRBJ2-7, with 9 bases lining up with TRBD1. Trimming cost V 10 bases and J 4 bases; bases outside gene matches: 8. Germline CDR1 reads ENHRY; CDR2 reads SYGVKD. The CDR3 contains 13 residues. The CDR3 loop reads CATTGGRGYEQYF. As DNA, the CDR3 is TGTGCCACCACAGGGGGCCGGGGATACGAGCAGTACTTC.

CDR3 DNA: TGTGCCAGCAGCGTAGAAGCGGGGGGGCCTAGTGAGCAGTTCTTC. It codes for CASSVEAGGPSEQFF. J is TRBJ2-1 and V is TRBV9; 10 bases are shared with TRBD2. The CDR3 has 15 amino acids. Trimming cost V 0 bases and J 9 bases; bases outside gene matches: 6. The germline CDR1 and CDR2 sequences are SGDLS and YYNGEE.

The chain joins TRBV7-8 to TRBJ1-3; D is undetermined. V was trimmed by 1 base and J by 3 bases, leaving 7 bases between them. Germline CDR1 and CDR2: SGHVS and FQNEAQ. This CDR3 spans 14 amino acids. CDR3 coding DNA: TGTGCCAGCAGCTTAGGAGGAGGTGGAAACACCATATATTTT. This translates into CASSLGGGGNTIYF.

V and J are TRBV10-3 and TRBJ1-2; D is unclear. Germline assignment: CDR1 ENHRY and CDR2 SYGVKD. The CDR3 loop spans 14 amino acids. Between the trimmed V and J ends, which lost 0 bases and 4 bases, there was a span of 9 bases. The CDR3 DNA follows: TGTGCCATCAGTGAGTCTACAGAGACCTATGGCTACACCTTC. This codes for CAISESTETYGYTF.

This chain links TRBV6-5 with TRBJ2-7, with D possibly being TRBD1 (6 bases). The CDR3 is 16 amino acids. Looked up from germline, CDR1 is MNHEY and CDR2 is SVGAGI. Trimming shortened V by 0 bases and J by 1 base, and 13 bases separated the two germline ends. CDR3 protein: CASSYSGQPESYEQYF. Here the CDR3 DNA reads TGTGCCAGCAGTTACTCCGGACAGCCTGAATCCTACGAGCAGTACTTC.

V is TRBV11-3 and J is TRBJ2-3, with 9 positions matching TRBD2. From germline, CDR1 is SGHNT and CDR2 YENEEA. The ends lost 2 bases at V and 3 bases at J; junction bases unmatched: 3. The length of the CDR3 is 15 residues. CDR3 nucleotide sequence: TGTGCCAGCAGCTTAAGCGGGAGGCTTACAGATACGCAGTATTTT. As protein: CASSLSGRLTDTQYF.

Concerning this clone itself: A junction end diverges from the germline sequence, so it may reflect a read error. The gene calls are TRBV28 and TRBJ2-1; D remains unclear. CDR1 and CDR2 from the germline V gene are MDHEN and SYDVKM. CDR3 length: 13 amino acids. This CDR3 reads CASSLISSNEQFF. The CDR3 nucleotides are TGTGCCAGCAGTTTAATCTCCTCCAATGAGCAGTTCTTC.

V usage is TRBV27 and J usage is TRBJ2-3; D might be TRBD1 (5 bases). The length of the CDR3 is 16 residues. The V gene's germline CDR1 is MNHEY and CDR2 SMNVEV (reference sequence). V lost 7 bases and J 0 bases, leaving 17 bases between the germline ends. The CDR3: CASKSALRGSTDTQYF. Here the CDR3 DNA reads TGTGCCAGCAAGTCCGCCCTAAGGGGAAGCACAGATACGCAGTATTTT.

CDR3 sequence: CASSIQGVGYGYTF. CDR3 in DNA: TGTGCCAGCAGTATACAGGGGGTGGGATATGGCTACACCTTC. J is TRBJ1-2 and V is TRBV6-1, with 8 bases matching TRBD1. V lost 5 bases to trimming and J lost 5 bases; unmatched junction nucleotides: 7. The CDR3 spans 14 residues. Germline CDR1 is MNHNS and CDR2 is SASEGT.

This clone was detected only once. The chain joins TRBV9 to TRBJ2-7; D ambiguous. In germline, CDR1 is SGDLS, CDR2 YYNGEE. Trimming took 0 bases from V and 0 from J, leaving 7 bases between them. CDR3 length equals 14 residues. The CDR3 sequence is CASSVGGRSYEQYF. Here the CDR3 DNA reads TGTGCCAGCAGCGTAGGTGGCCGCTCCTACGAGCAGTACTTC.

V usage is TRBV27 and J usage is TRBJ1-1, with unresolved D. V lost 5 bases, J lost 7 bases, and 14 bases lay in between. Germline-derived CDR1 and CDR2 are MNHEY and SMNVEV (reference sequence). This CDR3 spans 13 amino acids. The CDR3 DNA sequence: TGTGCCAGCAGTCTTAACTACGGTCATGAAGCTTTCTTT. As protein: CASSLNYGHEAFF.

This chain joins TRBV27 and TRBJ1-4; 7 bases map to TRBD1. The V and J ends lost 4 bases and 8 bases, in that order; junction bases with no gene match: 7. This CDR3 has 14 amino acids. Germline values: CDR1 MNHEY, CDR2 SMNVEV (reference sequence). CDR3 residues: CASSSGQVDEKLFF. The CDR3 nucleotides are TGTGCCAGCAGTTCTGGACAGGTGGACGAAAAACTGTTTTTT.

The chain couples TRBV28 to TRBJ1-3; 7 bases line up with TRBD1. Unmatched junction bases numbered 12, after V lost 3 bases and J lost 1 base. Germline CDR1 reads MDHEN; CDR2 reads SYDVKM. CDR3 size: 18 residues. DNA for the CDR3: TGTGCCAGCAGTTTGAATGGGGGACAGCTTGTATCTGGAAACACCATATATTTT. Translation gives CASSLNGGQLVSGNTIYF.